This TCR beta chain was observed in a study of T cells in Graves' hyperthyroidism and ophthalmopathy. Many counts were recorded for this clonotype. Hyperthyroidism of Graves' type that showed no ophthalmopathy progression within 18 months was stable. In making diagnoses, clinical symptoms, serum thyroxine and TRAb, thyroid ultrasound and orbital computed tomography were all used. The CDR3 contains 13 residues. V lost 5 bases, J lost 7 bases, and 12 bases lay in between. Germline values: CDR1 MNHNS, CDR2 SASEGT. RNA transcripts gave rise to amplified TCR beta CDR3 regions. Primed by the HTBI set, a first-round RT-PCR was run on the TCR CDR3. TCRdb re-called the multiplex PCR reads through MiXCR, storing one row per CDR3 protein. The sample yields roughly 170,000 distinct CDR3 sequences, 15% to 20% seen once.

The chain combines TRBV6-1 with TRBJ2-1; D not resolved. The sample consisted of blood. This TCR came from a woman between 50 and 59 years old with Graves' hyperthyroidism. CDR3 loop: CASSRVGSNEQFF. CDR3 nucleotides: TGTGCCAGCAGTAGAGTGGGTTCGAATGAGCAGTTCTTC.